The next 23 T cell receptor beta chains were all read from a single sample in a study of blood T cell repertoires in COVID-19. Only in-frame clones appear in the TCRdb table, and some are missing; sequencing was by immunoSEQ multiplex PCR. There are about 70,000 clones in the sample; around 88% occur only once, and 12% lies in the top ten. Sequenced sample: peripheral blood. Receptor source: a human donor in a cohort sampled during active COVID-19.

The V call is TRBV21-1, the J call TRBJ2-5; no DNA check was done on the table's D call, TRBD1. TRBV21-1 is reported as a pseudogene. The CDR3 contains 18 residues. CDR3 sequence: CASGEKAREGQGQETQYF. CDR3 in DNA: TGTGCCAGCGGGGAAAAGGCCAGAGAAGGACAGGGCCAAGAGACCCAGTACTTC.

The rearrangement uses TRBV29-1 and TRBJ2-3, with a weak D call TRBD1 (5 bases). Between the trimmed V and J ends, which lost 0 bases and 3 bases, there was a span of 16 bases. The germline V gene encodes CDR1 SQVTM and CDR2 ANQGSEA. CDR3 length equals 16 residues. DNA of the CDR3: TGCAGCGTTGAAGATCGGCCCAGGGATTTTACAGATACGCAGTATTTT. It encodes CSVEDRPRDFTDTQYF.

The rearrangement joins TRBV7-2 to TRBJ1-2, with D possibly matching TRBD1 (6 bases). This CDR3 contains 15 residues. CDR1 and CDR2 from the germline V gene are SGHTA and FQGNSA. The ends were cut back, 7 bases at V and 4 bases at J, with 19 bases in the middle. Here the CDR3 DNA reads TGTGCCAGCACCTTGGAACGACAGGATTTCTATGGCTACACCTTC. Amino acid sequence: CASTLERQDFYGYTF.

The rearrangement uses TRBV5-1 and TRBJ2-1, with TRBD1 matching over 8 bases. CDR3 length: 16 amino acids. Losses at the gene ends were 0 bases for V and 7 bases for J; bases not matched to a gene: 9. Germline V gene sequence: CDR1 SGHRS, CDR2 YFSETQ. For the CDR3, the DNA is TGCGCCAGCAGCTTGGGGGGACAGGTCACGGGGAATGAGCAGTTCTTC. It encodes CASSLGGQVTGNEQFF. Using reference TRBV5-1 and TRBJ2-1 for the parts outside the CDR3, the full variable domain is KAGVTQTPRYLIKTRGQQVTLSCSPISGHRSVSWYQQTPGQGLQFLFEYFSETQRNKGNFPGRFSGRQFSNSRSEMNVSTLELGDSALYLCASSLGGQVTGNEQFFGPGTRLTVL.

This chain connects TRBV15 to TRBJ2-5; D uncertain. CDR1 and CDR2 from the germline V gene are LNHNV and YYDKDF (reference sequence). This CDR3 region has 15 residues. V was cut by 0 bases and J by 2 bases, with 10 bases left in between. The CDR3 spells CATSRERGRQETQYF. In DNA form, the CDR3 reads TGTGCCACCAGCAGAGAGCGAGGCCGACAAGAGACCCAGTACTTC. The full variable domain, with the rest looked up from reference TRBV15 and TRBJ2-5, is DAMVIQNPRYQVTQFGKPVTLSCSQTLNHNVMYWYQQKSSQAPKLLFHYYDKDFNNEADTPDNFQSRRPNTSFCFLDIRSPGLGDTAMYLCATSRERGRQETQYFGPGTRLLVL.

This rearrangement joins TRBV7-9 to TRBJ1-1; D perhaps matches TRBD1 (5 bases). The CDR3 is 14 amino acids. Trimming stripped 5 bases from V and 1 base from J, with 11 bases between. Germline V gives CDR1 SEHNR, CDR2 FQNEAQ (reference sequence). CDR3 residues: CASSRIGQNTEAFF. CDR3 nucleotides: TGTGCCAGCAGCCGTATCGGACAGAACACTGAAGCTTTCTTT.

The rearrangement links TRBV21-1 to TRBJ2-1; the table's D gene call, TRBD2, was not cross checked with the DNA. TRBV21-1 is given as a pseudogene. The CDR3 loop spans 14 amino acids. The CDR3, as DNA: TGTGCCAGCAAAGGGCTAGCGGGGTTAAATGAGCAGTTCTTC. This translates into CASKGLAGLNEQFF.

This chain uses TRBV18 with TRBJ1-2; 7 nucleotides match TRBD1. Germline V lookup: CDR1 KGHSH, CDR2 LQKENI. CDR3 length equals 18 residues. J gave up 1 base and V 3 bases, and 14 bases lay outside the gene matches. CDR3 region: CASSPREVGTAYNYGYTF. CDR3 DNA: TGTGCCAGCTCACCGCGGGAGGTCGGGACAGCATATAACTATGGCTACACCTTC.

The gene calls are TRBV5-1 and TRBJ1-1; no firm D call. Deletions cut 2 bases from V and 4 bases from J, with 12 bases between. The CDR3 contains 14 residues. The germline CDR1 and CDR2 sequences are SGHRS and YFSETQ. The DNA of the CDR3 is TGCGCCAGCAGCTTTTCGGGGAGGACCACTGAAGCTTTCTTT. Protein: CASSFSGRTTEAFF.

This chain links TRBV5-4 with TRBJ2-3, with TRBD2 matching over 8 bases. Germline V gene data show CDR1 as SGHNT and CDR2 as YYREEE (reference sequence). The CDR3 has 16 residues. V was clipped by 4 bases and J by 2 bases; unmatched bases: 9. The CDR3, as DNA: TGTGCCAGCAGCCCTTCAGTAGCGGGGACCACAGATACGCAGTATTTT. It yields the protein CASSPSVAGTTDTQYF.

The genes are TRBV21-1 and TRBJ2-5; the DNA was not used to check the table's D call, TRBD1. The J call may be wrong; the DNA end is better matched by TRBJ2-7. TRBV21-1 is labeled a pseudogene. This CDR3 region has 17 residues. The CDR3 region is CASSPYPGGQGTYEQYF. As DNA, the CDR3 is TGTGCCAGCAGCCCCTACCCCGGGGGACAGGGGACCTACGAGCAGTACTTC.

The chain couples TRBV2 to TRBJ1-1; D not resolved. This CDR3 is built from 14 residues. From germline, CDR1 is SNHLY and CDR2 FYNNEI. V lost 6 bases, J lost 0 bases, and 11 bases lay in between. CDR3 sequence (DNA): TGTGCCAGCAGCTCAGAAGCGATGAACACTGAAGCTTTCTTT. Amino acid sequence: CASSSEAMNTEAFF.

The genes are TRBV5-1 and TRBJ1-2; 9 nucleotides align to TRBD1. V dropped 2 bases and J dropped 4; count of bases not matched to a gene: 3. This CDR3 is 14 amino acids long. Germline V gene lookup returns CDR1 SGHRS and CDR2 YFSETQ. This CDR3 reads CASSFLTGGYGYTF. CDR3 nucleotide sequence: TGCGCCAGCAGCTTCCTGACAGGGGGCTATGGCTACACCTTC.

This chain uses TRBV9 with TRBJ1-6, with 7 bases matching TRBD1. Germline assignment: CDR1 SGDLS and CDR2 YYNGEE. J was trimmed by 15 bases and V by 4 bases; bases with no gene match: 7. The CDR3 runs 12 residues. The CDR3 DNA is TGTGCCAGCAGCCCTAACAGGGGAATCCTCCACTTT. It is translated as CASSPNRGILHF.

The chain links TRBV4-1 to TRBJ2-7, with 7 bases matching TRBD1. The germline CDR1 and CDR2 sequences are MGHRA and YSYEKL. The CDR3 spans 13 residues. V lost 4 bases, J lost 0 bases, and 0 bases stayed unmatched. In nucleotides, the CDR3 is TGCGCCAGCAGCCGGGACAGCTCCTACGAGCAGTACTTC. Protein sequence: CASSRDSSYEQYF.

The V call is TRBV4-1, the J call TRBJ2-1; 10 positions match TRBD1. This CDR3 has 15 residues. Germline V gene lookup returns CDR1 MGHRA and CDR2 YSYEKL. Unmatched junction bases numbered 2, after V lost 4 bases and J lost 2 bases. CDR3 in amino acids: CASSLGTGAYNEQFF. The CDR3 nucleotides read TGCGCCAGCAGCCTAGGGACAGGGGCCTACAATGAGCAGTTCTTC.

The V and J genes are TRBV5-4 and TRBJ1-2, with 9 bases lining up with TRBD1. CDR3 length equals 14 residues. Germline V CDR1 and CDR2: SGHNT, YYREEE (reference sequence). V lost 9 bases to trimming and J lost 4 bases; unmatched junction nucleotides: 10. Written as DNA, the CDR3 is TGTGCCATACCGACGGGACAGGGACGCTATGGCTACACCTTC. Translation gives CAIPTGQGRYGYTF.

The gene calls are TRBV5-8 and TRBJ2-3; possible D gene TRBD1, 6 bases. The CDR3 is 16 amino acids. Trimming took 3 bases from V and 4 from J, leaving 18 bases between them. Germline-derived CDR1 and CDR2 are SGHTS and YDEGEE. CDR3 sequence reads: CASSSLLQGLADTQYF. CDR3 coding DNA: TGTGCCAGCAGCTCACTCTTACAGGGTTTAGCAGATACGCAGTATTTT.

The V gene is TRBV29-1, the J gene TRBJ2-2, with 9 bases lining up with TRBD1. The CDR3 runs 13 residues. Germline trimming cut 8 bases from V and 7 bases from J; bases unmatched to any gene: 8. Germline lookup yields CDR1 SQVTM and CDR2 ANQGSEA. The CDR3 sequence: CSSWTGVDGELFF. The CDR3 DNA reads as TGCAGCTCTTGGACAGGGGTGGACGGGGAGCTGTTTTTT.

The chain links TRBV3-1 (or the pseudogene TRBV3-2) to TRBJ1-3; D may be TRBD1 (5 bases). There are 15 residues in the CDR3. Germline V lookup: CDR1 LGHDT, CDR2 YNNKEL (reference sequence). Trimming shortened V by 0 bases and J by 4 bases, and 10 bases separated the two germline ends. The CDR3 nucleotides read TGTGCCAGCAGCCAAGATTGGACAAACGGAAACACCATATATTTT. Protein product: CASSQDWTNGNTIYF.

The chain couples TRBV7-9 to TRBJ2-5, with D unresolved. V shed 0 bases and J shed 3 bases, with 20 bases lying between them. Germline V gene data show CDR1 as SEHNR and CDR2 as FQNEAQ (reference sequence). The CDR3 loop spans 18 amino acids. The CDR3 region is CASSLAHSGFLPEETQYF. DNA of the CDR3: TGTGCCAGCAGCTTAGCGCATTCGGGTTTTCTCCCCGAAGAGACCCAGTACTTC.

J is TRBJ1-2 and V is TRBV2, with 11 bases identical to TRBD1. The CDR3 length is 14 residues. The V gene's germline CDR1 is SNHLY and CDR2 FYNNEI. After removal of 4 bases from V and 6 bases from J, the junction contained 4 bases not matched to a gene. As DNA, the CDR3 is TGTGCCAGCAGTGGGGGACAGGGGGAAGATGGCTACACCTTC. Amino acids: CASSGGQGEDGYTF.

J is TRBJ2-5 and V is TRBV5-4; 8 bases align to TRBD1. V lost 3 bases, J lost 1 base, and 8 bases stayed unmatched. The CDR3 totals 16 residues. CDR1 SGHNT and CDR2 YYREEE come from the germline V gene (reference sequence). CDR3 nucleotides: TGTGCCAGCAGCTACACCACCGGGACAGGCCAAGAGACCCAGTACTTC. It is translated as CASSYTTGTGQETQYF.